The following is a TCR beta chain sequence with its context. This record comes from a study of blood T cell repertoires in COVID-19. With 3 bases clipped from V and 7 bases from J, the junction kept 13 bases outside the gene matches. Germline CDR1 SGHTA, CDR2 FQGNSA. This CDR3 comprises 19 residues. Sequencing used immunoSEQ multiplex PCR; TCRdb keeps in-frame clones, though not all of them. The sample includes about 260,000 clones, 86% of them seen just once. The chain has TRBV7-2 and TRBJ2-1; 15 nucleotides align to TRBD2. Sequenced: peripheral blood. The source is a man aged 35 to 55 who had recovered from COVID-19. As DNA, the CDR3 is TGTGCCAGCAGCTTCCCGGGGACTAGCGGGAGGTCTGCGGGGAATGAGCAGTTCTTC. Translated, it gives CASSFPGTSGRSAGNEQFF.